This TCR beta chain emerged from a study of regulatory T cells in long-lasting Graves disease. Time point in this sample: newly diagnosed GD, antithyroid drugs for less than 3 months. PBMC-derived RNA was used for the TCR library. Deletions cut 0 bases from V and 6 bases from J, with 24 bases between. The germline CDR1 and CDR2 sequences are DFQATT and SNEGSKA (reference sequence). The CDR3 contains 18 residues. Library construction for TCR beta used iRepertoire HTBI primers and Arm-PCR of CDR3 regions. One entry per CDR3 protein, called by TCRdb with MiXCR from the multiplex PCR reads. This sample yields 580,000 or so distinct CDR3 sequences, of which 15% to 20% are seen a single time; about 11% belongs to the top ten. The same data also went into a second study, on T cells in Graves' hyperthyroidism and ophthalmopathy. That publication notes: Ophthalmopathy was distinguished from stable hyperthyroidism by 13 V-J signatures.

The clonotype was recovered from a young man with Graves disease. V usage is TRBV20-1 and J usage is TRBJ2-1; tentatively, D is TRBD2 (6 bases). Source: peripheral blood mononuclear cells (PBMCs), taken at new diagnosis, from a patient treated with antithyroid drugs. DNA for the CDR3: TGCAGTGCTAGAGATGCCGGGGCTTCTTTCGGGAGCTGCAATGAGCAGTTCTTC. As protein: CSARDAGASFGSCNEQFF.